These T cell receptor beta chains were read from a single sample in a study of blood T cell repertoires in COVID-19. TCRdb's copy holds only in-frame clones and misses some; the assay was immunoSEQ multiplex PCR. Of approximately 250,000 clones listed, 70% to 90% are singletons. Sequencing input: peripheral blood. These receptors were collected from a man in his thirties or forties who had recovered from COVID-19. The CDR3 runs from the conserved cysteine through the conserved F or W. The order of the fields is V gene, J gene, D gene, clone size, CDR3 protein, CDR3 DNA. A D gene is named only where the DNA matches it firmly. Only part of the rows carry a size: once, few, many, or a class if the clone is expanded.

V: TRBV5-4
J: TRBJ1-1
D: TRBD1
size: -
CDR3: CASSLTPGQGREAFF
DNA: TGTGCCAGCAGCCTCACACCGGGACAGGGGAGGGAAGCTTTCTTT

V: TRBV9
J: TRBJ1-2
D: TRBD1
size: -
CDR3: CASSATGTVNYGYTF
DNA: TGTGCCAGCAGCGCAACCGGGACAGTTAACTATGGCTACACCTTC

V: TRBV6-2/TRBV6-3
J: TRBJ1-6
D: TRBD1
size: few
CDR3: CASSPGQGYSPLHF
DNA: TGTGCCAGCAGTCCGGGACAGGGGTATTCACCCCTCCACTTT

V: TRBV7-8
J: TRBJ2-3
D: -
size: -
CDR3: CASSLAGVKARTQYF
DNA: TGTGCCAGCAGCTTAGCAGGGGTGAAGGCACGAACGCAGTATTTT

V: TRBV4-1
J: TRBJ1-4
D: TRBD1
size: once
CDR3: CASSQDGQGSNEKLFF
DNA: TGCGCCAGCAGCCAAGATGGACAGGGTAGTAATGAAAAACTGTTTTTT

V: TRBV5-4
J: TRBJ2-3
D: -
size: -
CDR3: CASSLDQRSTDTQYF
DNA: TGTGCCAGCAGCTTGGATCAGCGTAGCACAGATACGCAGTATTTT

V: TRBV19
J: TRBJ2-4
D: TRBD1
size: -
CDR3: CASSPWTGVAKNIQYF
DNA: TGTGCCAGTAGCCCGTGGACAGGAGTAGCCAAAAACATTCAGTACTTC

V: TRBV3-1/TRBV3-2
J: TRBJ2-5
D: TRBD2
size: once
CDR3: CASSQRGGPWETQYF
DNA: TGTGCCAGCAGCCAGCGGGGGGGCCCGTGGGAGACCCAGTACTTC

V: TRBV15
J: TRBJ2-7
D: -
size: -
CDR3: CATSREEYRVSTSYEQYF
DNA: TGTGCCACCAGCAGAGAGGAATACAGGGTCTCAACATCCTACGAGCAGTACTTC

V: TRBV7-8
J: TRBJ2-7
D: -
size: -
CDR3: CASDRGDSQSPEQYF
DNA: TGTGCCAGCGACCGGGGTGACTCACAGTCTCCCGAGCAGTACTTC

V: TRBV19
J: TRBJ2-3
D: TRBD1
size: -
CDR3: CASGQGAADTQYF
DNA: TGTGCCAGCGGACAGGGGGCGGCAGATACGCAGTATTTT

V: TRBV13
J: TRBJ2-5
D: TRBD2
size: -
CDR3: CASSPGLAGIRGETQYF
DNA: TGTGCCAGCAGCCCGGGACTAGCGGGGATTCGGGGAGAGACCCAGTACTTC

V: TRBV11-2
J: TRBJ1-1
D: TRBD1
size: -
CDR3: CASSLAGTATEAFF
DNA: TGTGCCAGCAGCTTGGCCGGGACAGCCACTGAAGCTTTCTTT

V: TRBV14
J: TRBJ1-3
D: -
size: -
CDR3: CASSLPTGTTGNTIYF
DNA: TGTGCCAGCAGCCTACCGACAGGAACTACCGGAAACACCATATATTTT

V: TRBV6-2/TRBV6-3
J: TRBJ1-5
D: -
size: once
CDR3: CASSYSLSGAPSQPQHF
DNA: TGTGCCAGCAGTTACTCGCTTTCAGGGGCCCCAAGTCAGCCCCAGCATTTT

V: TRBV11-2
J: TRBJ1-1
D: -
size: -
CDR3: CASSLSTPGANTEAFF
DNA: TGTGCCAGCAGCTTAAGTACCCCAGGGGCGAACACTGAAGCTTTCTTT

V: TRBV3-1/TRBV3-2
J: TRBJ2-7
D: TRBD2
size: -
CDR3: CARRLADMYEQYF
DNA: TGTGCCAGGAGACTAGCGGACATGTACGAGCAGTACTTC

V: TRBV19
J: TRBJ1-6
D: TRBD1
size: -
CDR3: CASFEPGQGNSPLHF
DNA: TGTGCCAGTTTTGAACCGGGACAGGGGAATTCACCCCTCCACTTT

V: TRBV5-1
J: TRBJ2-5
D: TRBD1
size: -
CDR3: CASSSTGGETQYF
DNA: TGCGCCAGCAGCTCAACAGGGGGAGAGACCCAGTACTTC

V: TRBV12-3/TRBV12-4
J: TRBJ1-2
D: TRBD1
size: -
CDR3: CASSLTGVGYTF
DNA: TGTGCCAGCAGTTTGACAGGGGTCGGCTACACCTTC

V: TRBV6-2/TRBV6-3
J: TRBJ2-1
D: -
size: -
CDR3: CASSSGGAIYNEQFF
DNA: TGTGCCAGCAGTTCGGGCGGGGCCATCTACAATGAGCAGTTCTTC

V: TRBV5-1
J: TRBJ2-5
D: TRBD2
size: -
CDR3: CASSPGLAGGPPQETQYF
DNA: TGCGCCAGCAGCCCGGGACTAGCGGGGGGGCCTCCCCAAGAGACCCAGTACTTC

V: TRBV7-6
J: TRBJ2-7
D: -
size: -
CDR3: CASSQIAGPEQYF
DNA: TGTGCCAGCAGCCAAATTGCGGGGCCCGAGCAGTACTTC

V: TRBV19
J: TRBJ1-5
D: -
size: -
CDR3: CASSIESRHNQPQHF
DNA: TGTGCCAGTAGTATAGAGAGCCGTCACAATCAGCCCCAGCATTTT

V: TRBV11-2
J: TRBJ1-2
D: TRBD1
size: -
CDR3: CASTSRVPGQGIRGYTF
DNA: TGTGCCAGCACCTCGAGGGTTCCGGGACAGGGGATAAGGGGCTACACCTTC

V: TRBV4-3
J: TRBJ2-7
D: TRBD1
size: -
CDR3: CASSQVRDRGPLRSYEQYF
DNA: TGCGCCAGCAGCCAGGTACGGGACAGGGGGCCTTTACGCTCCTACGAGCAGTACTTC

V: TRBV5-1
J: TRBJ2-1
D: TRBD2
size: -
CDR3: CASSLILAGMRNEQFF
DNA: TGCGCCAGCAGCTTGATACTAGCGGGGATGAGGAATGAGCAGTTCTTC

V: TRBV6-5
J: TRBJ2-7
D: -
size: -
CDR3: CASRRLDYEQYF
DNA: TGTGCCAGCAGGAGACTAGACTACGAGCAGTACTTC

V: TRBV6-2/TRBV6-3
J: TRBJ2-1
D: TRBD1
size: -
CDR3: CASSYRTTGVRYNEQFF
DNA: TGTGCCAGCAGTTACCGTACTACAGGGGTGAGGTACAATGAGCAGTTCTTC

V: TRBV7-6
J: TRBJ1-6
D: -
size: -
CDR3: CASSLVPSGDTPLHF
DNA: TGTGCCAGCAGCTTAGTCCCCTCGGGGGATACACCCCTCCACTTT

V: TRBV19
J: TRBJ2-2
D: TRBD2
size: -
CDR3: CASSIGGTSYTGELFF
DNA: TGTGCCAGTAGTATAGGTGGGACTAGTTACACCGGGGAGCTGTTTTTT

V: TRBV19
J: TRBJ1-1
D: -
size: -
CDR3: CASGGLPNTEAFF
DNA: TGTGCCAGTGGGGGACTCCCGAACACTGAAGCTTTCTTT